This TCR beta chain comes out of a study of T cells after yellow fever vaccination. Whole-study results and caveats: Abundant clonotypes (contaminants from the bulk population) could be present in FACS-sorted repertoires.

A note on this clonotype: Its antigen is still unknown. One base away lies a much larger clone, so this may be a sequencing read error.

CDR1 and CDR2 from the germline V gene are SGHTA and FQGNSA. V was cut by 7 bases and J by 0 bases, with 7 bases left in between. This CDR3 has 12 residues. MiXCR, applied by TCRdb to the 5' RACE reads, yields one record per CDR3 protein. The repertoire holds roughly 150,000 distinct CDR3 sequences, with approximately 6.6% as singletons. This specimen consisted of CD4+ T cells sorted from PBMCs, obtained 10 days after the yellow fever booster vaccination. This clonotype was obtained from a man aged 30-40 years who received the YFV17D yellow fever vaccine. The chain uses TRBV7-2 and TRBJ2-7; D not resolved. This CDR3 reads CASNASSYEQYF. The CDR3 nucleotides are TGTGCCAGCAACGCGAGCTCCTACGAGCAGTACTTC. The full variable domain, with the rest looked up from reference TRBV7-2 and TRBJ2-7, is GAGVSQSPSNKVTEKGKDVELRCDPISGHTALYWYRQSLGQGLEFLIYFQGNSAPDKSGLPSDRFSAERTGGSVSTLTIQRTQQEDSAVYLCASNASSYEQYFGPGTRLTVT.